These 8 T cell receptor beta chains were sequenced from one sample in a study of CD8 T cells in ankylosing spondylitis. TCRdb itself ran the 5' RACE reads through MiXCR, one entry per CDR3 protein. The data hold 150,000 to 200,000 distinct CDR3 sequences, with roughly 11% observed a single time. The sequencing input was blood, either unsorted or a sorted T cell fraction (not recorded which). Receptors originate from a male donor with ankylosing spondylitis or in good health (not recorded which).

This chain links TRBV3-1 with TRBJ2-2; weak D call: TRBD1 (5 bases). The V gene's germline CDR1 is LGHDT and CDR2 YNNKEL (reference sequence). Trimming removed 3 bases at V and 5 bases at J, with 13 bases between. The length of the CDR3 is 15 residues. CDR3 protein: CASSHRDQGTGELFF. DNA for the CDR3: TGTGCCAGCAGCCACAGGGATCAGGGAACCGGGGAGCTGTTTTTT.

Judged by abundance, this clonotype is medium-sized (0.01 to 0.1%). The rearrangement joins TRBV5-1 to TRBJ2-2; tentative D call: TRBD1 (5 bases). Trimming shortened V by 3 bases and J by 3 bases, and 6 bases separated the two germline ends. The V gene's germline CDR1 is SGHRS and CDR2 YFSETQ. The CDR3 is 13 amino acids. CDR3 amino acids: CASSSGYTGELFF. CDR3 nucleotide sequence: TGCGCCAGCAGCTCAGGGTACACCGGGGAGCTGTTTTTT.

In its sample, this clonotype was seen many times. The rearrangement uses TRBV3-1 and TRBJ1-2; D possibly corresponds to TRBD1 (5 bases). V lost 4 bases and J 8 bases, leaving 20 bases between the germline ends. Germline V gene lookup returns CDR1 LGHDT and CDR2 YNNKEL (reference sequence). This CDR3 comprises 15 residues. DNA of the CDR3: TGTGCCAGCAGCCTGACAGCTACGAGTATTTCCGGCTACACCTTC. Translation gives CASSLTATSISGYTF.

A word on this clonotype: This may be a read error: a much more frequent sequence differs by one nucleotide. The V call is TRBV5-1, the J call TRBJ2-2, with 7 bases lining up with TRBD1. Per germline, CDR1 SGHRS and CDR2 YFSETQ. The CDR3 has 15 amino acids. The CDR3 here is CTSSLRQGVTGELFF. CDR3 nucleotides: TGCACCAGCAGCTTGCGACAGGGAGTCACCGGGGAGCTGTTTTTT.

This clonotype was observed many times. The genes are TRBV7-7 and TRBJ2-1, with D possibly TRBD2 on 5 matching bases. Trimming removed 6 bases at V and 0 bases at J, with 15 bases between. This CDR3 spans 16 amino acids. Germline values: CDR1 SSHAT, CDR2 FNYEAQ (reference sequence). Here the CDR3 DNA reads TGTGCCAGCAGTGATAGGACTGGCAGCTCCTACAATGAGCAGTTCTTC. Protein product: CASSDRTGSSYNEQFF.

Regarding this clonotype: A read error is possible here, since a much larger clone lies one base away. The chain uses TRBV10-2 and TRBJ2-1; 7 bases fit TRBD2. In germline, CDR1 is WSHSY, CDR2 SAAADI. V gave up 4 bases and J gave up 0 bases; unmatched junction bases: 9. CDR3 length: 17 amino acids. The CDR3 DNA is TGCGCCAGCAGTGGAACTGGCGGGAGACCCTCCTACAATGAGCAGTTCTTC. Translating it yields CASSGTGGRPSYNEQFF.

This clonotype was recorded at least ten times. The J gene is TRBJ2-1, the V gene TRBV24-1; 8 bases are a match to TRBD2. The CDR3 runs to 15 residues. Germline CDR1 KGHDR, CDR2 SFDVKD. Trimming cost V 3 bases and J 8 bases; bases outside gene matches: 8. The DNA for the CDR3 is TGTGCCACCAGTGATACAGCGGGAGCAGGCGATGAGCAGTTCTTC. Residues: CATSDTAGAGDEQFF.

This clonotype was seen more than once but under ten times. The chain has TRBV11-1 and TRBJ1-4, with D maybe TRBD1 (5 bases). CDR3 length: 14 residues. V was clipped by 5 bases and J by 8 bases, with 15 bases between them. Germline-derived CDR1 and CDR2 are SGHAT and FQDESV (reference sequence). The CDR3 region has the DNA TGTGCCAGCAGCCCGGGACGGCGAGGGGAAAAACTGTTTTTT. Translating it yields CASSPGRRGEKLFF. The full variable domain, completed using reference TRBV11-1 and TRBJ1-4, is EAEVAQSPRYKITEKSQAVAFWCDPISGHATLYWYRQILGQGPELLVQFQDESVVDDSQLPKDRFSAERLKGVDSTLKIQPAELGDSAMYLCASSPGRRGEKLFFGSGTQLSVL.